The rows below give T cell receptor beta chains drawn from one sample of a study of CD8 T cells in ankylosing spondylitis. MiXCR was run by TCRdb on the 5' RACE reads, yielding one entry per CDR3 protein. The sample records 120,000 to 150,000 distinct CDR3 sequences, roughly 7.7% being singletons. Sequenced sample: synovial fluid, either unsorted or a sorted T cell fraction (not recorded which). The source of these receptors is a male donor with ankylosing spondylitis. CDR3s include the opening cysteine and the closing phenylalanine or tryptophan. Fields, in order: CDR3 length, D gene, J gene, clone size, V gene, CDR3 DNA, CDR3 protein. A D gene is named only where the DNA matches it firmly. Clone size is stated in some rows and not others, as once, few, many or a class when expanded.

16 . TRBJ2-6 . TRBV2 TGTGCCAGCAGCGCTGAATTCAACTCTGGGGCCAACGTCCTGACTTTC CASSAEFNSGANVLTF
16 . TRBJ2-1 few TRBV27 TGTGCCAGCAGTTTACTTGCGAGCCCCGTATACAATGAGCAGTTCTTC CASSLLASPVYNEQFF
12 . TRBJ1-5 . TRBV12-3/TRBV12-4 TGTGCCAGCACCGTCGACCGTCAGCCCCAGCATTTT CASTVDRQPQHF
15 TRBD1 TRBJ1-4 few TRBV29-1 TGCAGCGTTGCTCCGGGACAGGCCGTTAATGAAAAACTGTTTTTT CSVAPGQAVNEKLFF
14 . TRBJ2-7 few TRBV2 TGTGCCAGCAGTGTTGACCCTCTAAGCTCCGAGCAGTACTTC CASSVDPLSSEQYF
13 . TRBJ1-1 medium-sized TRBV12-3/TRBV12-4 TGTGCCAGCAGGGCCAGGGAGGTCACTGAAGCTTTCTTT CASRAREVTEAFF
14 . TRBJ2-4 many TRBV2 TGTGCCAGCAGTGCCCCCGACAAGCGAAACATTCAGTACTTC CASSAPDKRNIQYF
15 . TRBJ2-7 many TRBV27 TGTGCCAGCAGTCCATTAGGGACCGAGGGCTACGAGCAGTACTTC CASSPLGTEGYEQYF
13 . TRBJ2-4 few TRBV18 TGTGCCAGCTCACCTGACAGCCTGGACATTCAGTACTTC CASSPDSLDIQYF
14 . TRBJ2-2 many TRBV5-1 TGCGCCAGCAGCGCGGACAGACCCACCGGGGAGCTGTTTTTT CASSADRPTGELFF
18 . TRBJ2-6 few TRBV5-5 TGTGCCAGCAGCCTGAGAGCCCTGAGCCCCTCTGGGGCCAACGTCCTGACTTTC CASSLRALSPSGANVLTF
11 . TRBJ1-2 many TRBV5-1 TGCGCCAGCAGCAGGGACTATGGCTACACCTTC CASSRDYGYTF
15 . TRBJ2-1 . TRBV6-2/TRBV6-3 TGTGCCAGCAGTTACGTGGGGGCTACCGGGTATATGGGAACCTTC CASSYVGATGYMGTF
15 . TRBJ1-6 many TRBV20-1 TGCAGTGCGCCGGGACGGATCTCCTATAATTCACCCCTCCACTTT CSAPGRISYNSPLHF
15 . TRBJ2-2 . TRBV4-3 TGCGCCAGCAGCCAAGATTTCCAAAGGGGCGGGGAGCTGTTTTTT CASSQDFQRGGELFF
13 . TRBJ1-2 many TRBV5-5 TGTGCCAGCAGCTTGGATGGAACATGGGGCTACACCTTC CASSLDGTWGYTF
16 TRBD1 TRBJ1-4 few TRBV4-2 TGTGCCAGCAGCCATGTTATTGGAGACAGGGACGAAAAACTGTTTTTT CASSHVIGDRDEKLFF
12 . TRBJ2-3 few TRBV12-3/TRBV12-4 TGTGCCAGCAAGGACTTCACAGATACGCAGTATTTT CASKDFTDTQYF
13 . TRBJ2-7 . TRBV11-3 TGTGCCAGCAGCTCCCACTTGGGCACCGAGCAGTACTTC CASSSHLGTEQYF
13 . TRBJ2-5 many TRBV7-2 TGTGCCAGCAGCTTAGGCTACTGGGAGACCCAGTACTTC CASSLGYWETQYF
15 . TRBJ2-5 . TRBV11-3 TGTGCCAGCAGCTTAGTCTCTGGGACCTGCGGGACCCAGTACTTC CASSLVSGTCGTQYF
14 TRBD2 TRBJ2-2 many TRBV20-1 TGCAGTGCGACGGGACTAGTGAACACCGGGGAGCTGTTTTTT CSATGLVNTGELFF
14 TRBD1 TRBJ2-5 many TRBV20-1 TGCAGTGCTTATCCCCGGACAGGGCAGGAGACCCAGTACTTC CSAYPRTGQETQYF
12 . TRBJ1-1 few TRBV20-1 TGCAGTGCAATGGAACAGATCACTGAAGCTTTCTTT CSAMEQITEAFF
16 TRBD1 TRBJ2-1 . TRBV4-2 TGTGCCAGCAGCCAGGGGGGGGACAGGGGGCTGAATGAGCAGTTCTTC CASSQGGDRGLNEQFF
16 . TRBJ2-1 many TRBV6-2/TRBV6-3 TGTGCCAGCAGTTACCCCTTTGGACCTCGTGTCGGGGAACAGTTCTTC CASSYPFGPRVGEQFF
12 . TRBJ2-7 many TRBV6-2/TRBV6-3 TGTGCCAGCAGTTACTCGACCTACGAGCAGTACTTC CASSYSTYEQYF
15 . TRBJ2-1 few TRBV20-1 TGCAGTGCTAGAGTCCCCGGGTTCCAGGACAATGAGCAGTTCTTC CSARVPGFQDNEQFF
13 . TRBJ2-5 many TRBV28 TGTGCCAGCACATCCCCCAGGGAAGAGACCCAGTACTTC CASTSPREETQYF
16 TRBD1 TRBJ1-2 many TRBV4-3 TGCGCCAGCAGCCAAGTCGGGACAGGGACTAACTATGGCTACACCTTC CASSQVGTGTNYGYTF
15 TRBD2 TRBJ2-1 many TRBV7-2 TGTGCCAGCAGCTTAAGGCGGGAGGCATTTCATGAGCAGTTCTTC CASSLRREAFHEQFF
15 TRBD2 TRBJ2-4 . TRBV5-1 TGCGCCAGCAGCTTAGGCGGGGGGGCCCAAAACATTCAGTACTTC CASSLGGGAQNIQYF
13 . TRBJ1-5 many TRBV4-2 TGTGCCAGCAGCCAAGGGGTCAATCAGCCCCAGCATTTT CASSQGVNQPQHF
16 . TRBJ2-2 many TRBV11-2 TGTGCCAGCAGCTTAGTTGGTGGTACAGGCACCGGGGAGCTGTTTTTT CASSLVGGTGTGELFF
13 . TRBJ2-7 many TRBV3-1 TGTGCCAGCAGCCAAGTTAGATCGGGAGAGCAGTACTTC CASSQVRSGEQYF